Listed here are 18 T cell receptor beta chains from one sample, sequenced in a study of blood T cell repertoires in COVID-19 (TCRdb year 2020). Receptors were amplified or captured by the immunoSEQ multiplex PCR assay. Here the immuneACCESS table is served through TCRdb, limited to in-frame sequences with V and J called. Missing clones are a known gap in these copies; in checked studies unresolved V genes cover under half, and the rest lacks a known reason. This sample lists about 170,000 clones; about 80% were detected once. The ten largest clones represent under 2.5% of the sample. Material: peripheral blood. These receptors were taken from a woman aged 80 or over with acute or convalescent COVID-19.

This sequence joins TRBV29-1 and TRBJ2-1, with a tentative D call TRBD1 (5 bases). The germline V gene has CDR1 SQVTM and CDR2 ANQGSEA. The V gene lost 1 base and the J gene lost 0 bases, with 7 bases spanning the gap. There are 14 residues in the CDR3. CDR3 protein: CSVEARVSYNEQFF. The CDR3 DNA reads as TGCAGCGTTGAAGCCAGGGTCTCCTACAATGAGCAGTTCTTC.

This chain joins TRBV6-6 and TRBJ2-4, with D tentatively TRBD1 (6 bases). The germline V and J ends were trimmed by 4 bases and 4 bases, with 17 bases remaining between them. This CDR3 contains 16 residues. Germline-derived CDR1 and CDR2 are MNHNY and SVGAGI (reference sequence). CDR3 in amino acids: CASSSPGHLVKNIQYF. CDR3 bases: TGTGCCAGCAGTTCACCGGGACACTTGGTTAAAAACATTCAGTACTTC.

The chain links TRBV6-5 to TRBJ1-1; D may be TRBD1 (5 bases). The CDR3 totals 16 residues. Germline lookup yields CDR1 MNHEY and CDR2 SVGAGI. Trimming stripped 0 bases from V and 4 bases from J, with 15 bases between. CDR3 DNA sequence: TGTGCCAGCAGTTACTCCTTTACGGGGGGAGGCACTGAAGCTTTCTTT. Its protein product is CASSYSFTGGGTEAFF.

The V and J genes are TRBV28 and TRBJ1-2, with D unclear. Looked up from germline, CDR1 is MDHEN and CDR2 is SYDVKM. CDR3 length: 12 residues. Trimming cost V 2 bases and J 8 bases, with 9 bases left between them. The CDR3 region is CASSLAGAGYTF. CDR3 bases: TGTGCCAGCAGTTTAGCAGGCGCGGGCTACACCTTC.

This CDR3 is CASGSSGQETQYF. CDR3 in DNA: TGTGCCAGTGGGTCTAGCGGCCAAGAGACCCAGTACTTC. This sequence joins TRBV19 and TRBJ2-5; TRBD2 matches at 7 bases. CDR1 LNHDA and CDR2 SQIVND come from the germline V gene (reference sequence). The V and J ends lost 8 bases and 1 base, in that order; junction bases with no gene match: 4. CDR3 length equals 13 residues.

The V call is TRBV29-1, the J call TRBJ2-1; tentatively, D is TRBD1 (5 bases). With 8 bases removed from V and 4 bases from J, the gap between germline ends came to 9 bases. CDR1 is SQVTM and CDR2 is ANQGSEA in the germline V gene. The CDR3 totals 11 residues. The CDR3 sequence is CSYDRYNEQFF. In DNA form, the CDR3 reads TGCAGCTACGACAGATACAATGAGCAGTTCTTC.

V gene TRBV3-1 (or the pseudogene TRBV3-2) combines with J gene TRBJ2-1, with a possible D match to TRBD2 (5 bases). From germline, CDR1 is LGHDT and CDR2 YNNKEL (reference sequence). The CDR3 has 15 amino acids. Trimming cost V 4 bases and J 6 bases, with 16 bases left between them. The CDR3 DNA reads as TGTGCCAGCAGCCCGGGGATCAGGTCCAGCAATGAGCAGTTCTTC. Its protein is CASSPGIRSSNEQFF.

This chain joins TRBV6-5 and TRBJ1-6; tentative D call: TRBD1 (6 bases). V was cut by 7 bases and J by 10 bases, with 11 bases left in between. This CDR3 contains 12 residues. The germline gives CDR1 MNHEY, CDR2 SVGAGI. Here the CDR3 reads CASTEGGSPLHF. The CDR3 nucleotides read TGTGCCAGCACCGAGGGGGGGTCACCCCTCCACTTT.

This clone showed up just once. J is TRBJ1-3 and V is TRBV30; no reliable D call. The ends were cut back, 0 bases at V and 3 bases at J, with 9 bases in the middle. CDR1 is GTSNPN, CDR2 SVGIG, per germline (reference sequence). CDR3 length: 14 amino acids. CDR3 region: CAWSVPGIGNTIYF. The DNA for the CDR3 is TGTGCCTGGAGTGTACCCGGGATTGGAAACACCATATATTTT.

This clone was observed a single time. The CDR3 is CASSVALGAEQFF. The CDR3 DNA sequence: TGTGCCAGCAGCGTAGCTCTAGGGGCTGAGCAGTTCTTC. The chain employs TRBV9 and TRBJ2-1; maybe TRBD1 (5 bases). Germline values: CDR1 SGDLS, CDR2 YYNGEE. V was shortened by 0 bases and J by 9 bases, with 10 bases between the two germline ends. The CDR3 consists of 13 residues. The full variable domain, completed using reference TRBV9 and TRBJ2-1, is DSGVTQTPKHLITATGQRVTLRCSPRSGDLSVYWYQQSLDQGLQFLIQYYNGEERAKGNILERFSAQQFPDLHSELNLSSLELGDSALYFCASSVALGAEQFFGPGTRLTVL.

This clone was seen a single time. In DNA form, the CDR3 reads TGTGCCAGCAGCTTTTCTTCCTACGAGCAGTACTTC. Translating gives CASSFSSYEQYF. The chain is built from TRBV5-6 and TRBJ2-7; D gene ambiguous. This CDR3 is built from 12 residues. V dropped 2 bases and J dropped 1 base, with 4 bases sitting between them. From germline, CDR1 is SGHDT and CDR2 YYEEEE.

The DNA of the CDR3 is TGTGCCAGCACCAGGGAAGGATTTCCCTACTACAATGAGCAGTTCTTC. It codes for CASTREGFPYYNEQFF. The chain couples TRBV7-8 to TRBJ2-1; weak D call: TRBD1 (5 bases). V was cut by 7 bases and J by 3 bases, with 19 bases left in between. The CDR3 sequence is 16 residues long. The germline CDR1 and CDR2 sequences are SGHVS and FQNEAQ.

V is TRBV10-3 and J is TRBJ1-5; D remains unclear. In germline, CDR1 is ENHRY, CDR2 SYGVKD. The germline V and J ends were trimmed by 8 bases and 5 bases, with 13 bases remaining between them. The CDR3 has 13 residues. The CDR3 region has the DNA TGTGCCATCGGGCGAACAGCGGATCAGCCCCAGCATTTT. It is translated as CAIGRTADQPQHF.

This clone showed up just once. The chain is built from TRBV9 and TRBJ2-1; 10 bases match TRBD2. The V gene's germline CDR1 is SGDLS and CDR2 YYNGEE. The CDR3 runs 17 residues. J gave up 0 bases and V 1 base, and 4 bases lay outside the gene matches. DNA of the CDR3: TGTGCCAGCAGCGTAATGGCTAGCGGGAGCTCCTACAATGAGCAGTTCTTC. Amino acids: CASSVMASGSSYNEQFF.

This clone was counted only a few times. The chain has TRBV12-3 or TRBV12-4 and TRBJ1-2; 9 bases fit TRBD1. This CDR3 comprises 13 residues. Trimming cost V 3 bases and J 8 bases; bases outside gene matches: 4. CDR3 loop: CASSFGTGTGYTF. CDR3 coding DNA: TGTGCCAGCAGTTTCGGGACAGGGACCGGCTACACCTTC.

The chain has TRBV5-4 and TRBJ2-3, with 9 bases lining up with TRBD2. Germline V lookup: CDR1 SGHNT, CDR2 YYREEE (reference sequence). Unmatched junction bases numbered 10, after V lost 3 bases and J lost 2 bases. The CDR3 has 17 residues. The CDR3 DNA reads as TGTGCCAGCAGCTCGCCTCGGAGCGGGGGGATCACAGATACGCAGTATTTT. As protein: CASSSPRSGGITDTQYF.

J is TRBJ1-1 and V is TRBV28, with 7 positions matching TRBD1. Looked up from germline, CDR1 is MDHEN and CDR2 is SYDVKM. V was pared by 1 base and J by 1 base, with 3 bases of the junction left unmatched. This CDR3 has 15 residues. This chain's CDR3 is CASSLYRDRNTEAFF. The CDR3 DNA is TGTGCCAGCAGTTTATACCGGGACAGGAACACTGAAGCTTTCTTT.

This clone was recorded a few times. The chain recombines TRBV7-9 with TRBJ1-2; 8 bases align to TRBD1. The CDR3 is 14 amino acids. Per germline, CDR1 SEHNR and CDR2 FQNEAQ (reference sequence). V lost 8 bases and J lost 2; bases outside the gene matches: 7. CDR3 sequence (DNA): TGTGCCAGCTGGCGGGACAGGCTAAACTATGGCTACACCTTC. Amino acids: CASWRDRLNYGYTF.